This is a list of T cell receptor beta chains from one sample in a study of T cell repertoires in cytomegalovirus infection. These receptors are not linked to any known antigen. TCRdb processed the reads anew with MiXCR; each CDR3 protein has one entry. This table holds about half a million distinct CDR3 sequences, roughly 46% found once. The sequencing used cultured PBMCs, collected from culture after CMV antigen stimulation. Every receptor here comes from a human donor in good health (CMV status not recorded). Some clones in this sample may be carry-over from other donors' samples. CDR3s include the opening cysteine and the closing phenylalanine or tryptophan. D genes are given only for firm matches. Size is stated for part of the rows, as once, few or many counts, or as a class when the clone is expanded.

CSADNRGQFNEQFF	TGCAGTGCCGACAACAGGGGTCAATTCAATGAGCAGTTCTTC	-	TRBD1	TRBV20-1	TRBJ2-1	14
CASSYPQGAGANVLTF	TGTGCCAGCAGTTATCCTCAGGGCGCGGGGGCCAACGTCCTGACTTTC	-	-	TRBV6-2/TRBV6-3	TRBJ2-6	16
CASSLRRAVSYNEQFF	TGTGCCAGCAGCCTCCGGAGGGCAGTGTCTTACAATGAGCAGTTCTTC	-	-	TRBV7-8	TRBJ2-1	16
CASSQDGRPYGYTF	TGTGCCAGCAGCCAAGATGGCCGCCCGTATGGCTACACCTTC	once	-	TRBV4-2	TRBJ1-2	14
CAISEIGTGDEQFF	TGTGCCATCAGTGAGATCGGGACAGGGGATGAGCAGTTCTTC	once	TRBD1	TRBV10-3	TRBJ2-1	14
CASSRLDSGANVLTF	TGTGCCAGCAGCCGACTCGACTCTGGGGCCAACGTCCTGACTTTC	-	-	TRBV14	TRBJ2-6	15
CASSSPSGVREQFF	TGTGCCAGCAGCTCACCTAGCGGGGTCCGGGAGCAGTTCTTC	few	TRBD2	TRBV7-2	TRBJ2-1	14
CASSHVAGGIRETQYF	TGTGCCAGCAGCCACGTAGCGGGGGGAATAAGGGAGACCCAGTACTTC	-	TRBD2	TRBV7-2	TRBJ2-5	16
CSVGVPPGDYEQYF	TGCAGCGTTGGGGTTCCTCCGGGGGACTACGAGCAGTACTTC	-	-	TRBV29-1	TRBJ2-7	14
CASSITGRDNQPQHF	TGTGCCAGTAGTATAACAGGGAGGGACAATCAGCCCCAGCATTTT	few	-	TRBV19	TRBJ1-5	15
CSVQGTSGGIDEQYF	TGCAGCGTTCAGGGAACTAGCGGGGGAATCGACGAGCAGTACTTC	-	TRBD2	TRBV29-1	TRBJ2-7	15
CPRGGTSSYEQYF	TGTCCGAGGGGAGGGACTAGTTCCTACGAGCAGTACTTC	-	TRBD2	TRBV27	TRBJ2-7	13
CASSQGGIGNEQFF	TGTGCCAGCAGCCAGGGGGGGATAGGGAATGAGCAGTTCTTC	-	-	TRBV7-6	TRBJ2-1	14
CASSLPNGNEQFF	TGTGCCAGCAGCTTACCGAACGGGAATGAGCAGTTCTTC	-	-	TRBV7-8	TRBJ2-1	13
CASSLGEGAFDTEAFF	TGTGCCAGCAGCCTAGGGGAGGGGGCGTTCGACACTGAAGCTTTCTTT	-	TRBD1	TRBV7-9	TRBJ1-1	16
CASSPRGGGGWRGPSKETQYF	TGTGCCAGCAGTCCCCGTGGGGGGGGTGGATGGCGGGGGCCCTCTAAAGAGACCCAGTACTTC	few	-	TRBV12-3/TRBV12-4	TRBJ2-5	21
CASSSTGGAPPRYGYTF	TGTGCCAGCAGCTCGACAGGGGGCGCTCCCCCTAGGTATGGCTACACCTTC	once	TRBD1	TRBV7-2	TRBJ1-2	17
CASSYKAYNSPLHF	TGTGCCAGCAGTTACAAGGCCTATAATTCACCCCTCCACTTT	-	-	TRBV6-6	TRBJ1-6	14
CASSIRGQYEQYF	TGTGCCAGTAGTATCCGTGGACAGTACGAGCAGTACTTC	-	-	TRBV19	TRBJ2-7	13
CASSERLAELYEQYF	TGTGCCAGCAGTGAAAGACTAGCGGAACTCTACGAGCAGTACTTC	once	TRBD2	TRBV2	TRBJ2-7	15
CASSLNSGGSPLHF	TGTGCCAGCAGCTTAAACTCTGGAGGTTCACCCCTCCACTTT	-	-	TRBV7-2	TRBJ1-6	14
CASSSYRVRTEAFF	TGTGCCAGCAGCTCATACAGGGTCCGGACTGAAGCTTTCTTT	-	-	TRBV11-1	TRBJ1-1	14
CAWSASTKRGWYQETQYF	TGTGCCTGGAGCGCTAGCACTAAGCGGGGGTGGTACCAAGAGACCCAGTACTTC	once	TRBD2	TRBV30	TRBJ2-5	18
CSSAVAGLYEQYF	TGTTCCTCGGCCGTAGCGGGACTCTACGAGCAGTACTTC	-	TRBD2	TRBV5-5	TRBJ2-7	13
CASSSSGLAGYEQYF	TGTGCCAGCAGCTCGTCGGGACTAGCGGGCTACGAGCAGTACTTC	few	TRBD2	TRBV7-2	TRBJ2-7	15
CASSQTGAGYEQYF	TGTGCCAGCAGCCAGACAGGAGCTGGCTACGAGCAGTACTTC	-	-	TRBV12-3/TRBV12-4	TRBJ2-7	14
CSASPTGTAYTEAFF	TGCAGTGCTTCCCCTACCGGGACAGCCTACACTGAAGCTTTCTTT	-	TRBD1	TRBV20-1	TRBJ1-1	15
CASSPGGRGMGHAEAFF	TGTGCCAGCAGCCCGGGGGGACGGGGTATGGGTCACGCTGAAGCTTTCTTT	-	-	TRBV5-3	TRBJ1-1	17
CASGLTGAGIAFF	TGTGCTAGTGGTCTTACCGGCGCCGGCATAGCTTTCTTT	once	-	TRBV12-5	TRBJ1-1	13
CASSLDRATNEKLFF	TGTGCCAGCAGCTTAGACAGGGCAACTAATGAAAAACTGTTTTTT	-	-	TRBV7-2	TRBJ1-4	15